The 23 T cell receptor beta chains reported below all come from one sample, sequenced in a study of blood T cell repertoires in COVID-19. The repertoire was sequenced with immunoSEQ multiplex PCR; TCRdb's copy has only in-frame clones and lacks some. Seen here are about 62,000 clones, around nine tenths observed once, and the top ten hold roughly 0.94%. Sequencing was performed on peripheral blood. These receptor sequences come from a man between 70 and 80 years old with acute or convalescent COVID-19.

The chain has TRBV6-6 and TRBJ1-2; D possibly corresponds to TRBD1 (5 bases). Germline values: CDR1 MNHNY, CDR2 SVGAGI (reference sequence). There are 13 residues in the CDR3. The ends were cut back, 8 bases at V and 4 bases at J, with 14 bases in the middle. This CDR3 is CASGSGGFYGYTF. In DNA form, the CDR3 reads TGTGCCAGCGGCTCCGGGGGATTCTATGGCTACACCTTC.

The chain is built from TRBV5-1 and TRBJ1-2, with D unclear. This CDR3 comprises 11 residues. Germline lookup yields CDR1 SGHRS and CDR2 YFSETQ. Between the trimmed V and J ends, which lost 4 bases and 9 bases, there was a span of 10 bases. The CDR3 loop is CASSETESYTF. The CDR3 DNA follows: TGCGCCAGCAGCGAAACAGAAAGCTACACCTTC.

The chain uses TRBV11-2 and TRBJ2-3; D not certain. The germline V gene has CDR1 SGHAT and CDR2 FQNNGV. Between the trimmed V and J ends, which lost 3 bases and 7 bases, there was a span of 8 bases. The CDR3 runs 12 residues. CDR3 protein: CASSFSSNTQYF. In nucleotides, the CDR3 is TGTGCCAGCAGCTTTAGCAGCAATACGCAGTATTTT.

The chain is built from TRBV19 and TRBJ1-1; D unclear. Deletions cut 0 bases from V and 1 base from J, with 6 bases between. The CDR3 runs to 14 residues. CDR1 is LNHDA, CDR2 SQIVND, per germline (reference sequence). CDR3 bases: TGTGCCAGTAGTATAGATCCATCGAACACTGAAGCTTTCTTT. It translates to CASSIDPSNTEAFF. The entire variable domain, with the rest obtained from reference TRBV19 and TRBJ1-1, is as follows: DGGITQSPKYLFRKEGQNVTLSCEQNLNHDAMYWYRQDPGQGLRLIYYSQIVNDFQKGDIAEGYSVSREKKESFPLTVTSAQKNPTAFYLCASSIDPSNTEAFFGQGTRLTVV.

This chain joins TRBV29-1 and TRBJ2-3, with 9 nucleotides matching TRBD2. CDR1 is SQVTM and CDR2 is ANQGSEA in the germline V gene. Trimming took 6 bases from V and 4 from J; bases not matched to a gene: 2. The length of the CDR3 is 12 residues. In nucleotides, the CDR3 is TGCAGCGTCGCGGGGGGGCCAGATACGCAGTATTTT. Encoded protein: CSVAGGPDTQYF.

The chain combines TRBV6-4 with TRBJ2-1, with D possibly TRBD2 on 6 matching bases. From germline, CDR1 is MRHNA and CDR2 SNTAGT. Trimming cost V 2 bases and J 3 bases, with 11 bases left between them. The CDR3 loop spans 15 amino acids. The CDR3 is CASSDTSTFYNEQFF. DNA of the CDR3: TGTGCCAGCAGTGACACTAGCACATTCTACAATGAGCAGTTCTTC.

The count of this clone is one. The CDR3 protein is CARRPLGQRRTDTQYF. The CDR3 DNA reads as TGTGCCAGAAGACCCCTGGGCCAGCGGCGCACAGATACGCAGTATTTT. The genes are TRBV5-3 and TRBJ2-3, with D tentatively TRBD2 (5 bases). TRBV5-3 is flagged as an ORF with uncertain function. V lost 5 bases and J 1 base, leaving 17 bases between the germline ends. The CDR3 has 16 residues.

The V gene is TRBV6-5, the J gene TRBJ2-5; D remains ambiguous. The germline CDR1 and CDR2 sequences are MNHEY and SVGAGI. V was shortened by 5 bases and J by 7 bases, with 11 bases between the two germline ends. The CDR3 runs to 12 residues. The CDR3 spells CASSSPPGTQYF. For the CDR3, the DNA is TGTGCCAGCAGTAGTCCCCCAGGGACCCAGTACTTC.

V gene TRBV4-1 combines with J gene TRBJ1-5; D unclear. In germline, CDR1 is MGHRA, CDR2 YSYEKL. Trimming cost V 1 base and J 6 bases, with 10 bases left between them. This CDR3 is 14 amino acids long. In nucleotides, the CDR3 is TGCGCCAGCAGCCAAGGTGGCACTAGTCAGCCCCAGCATTTT. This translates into CASSQGGTSQPQHF.

CDR3 in amino acids: CASSPPIRGARTEAFF. As DNA, the CDR3 is TGTGCCAGCTCACCACCGATACGGGGGGCAAGGACTGAAGCTTTCTTT. The chain employs TRBV18 and TRBJ1-1; D possibly corresponds to TRBD1 (6 bases). The CDR3 runs 16 residues. Germline V gene lookup returns CDR1 KGHSH and CDR2 LQKENI. The germline V and J ends were trimmed by 0 bases and 5 bases, with 16 bases remaining between them. The full variable domain, with the rest looked up from reference TRBV18 and TRBJ1-1, is NAGVMQNPRHLVRRRGQEARLRCSPMKGHSHVYWYRQLPEEGLKFMVYLQKENIIDESGMPKERFSAEFPKEGPSILRIQQVVRGDSAAYFCASSPPIRGARTEAFFGQGTRLTVV.

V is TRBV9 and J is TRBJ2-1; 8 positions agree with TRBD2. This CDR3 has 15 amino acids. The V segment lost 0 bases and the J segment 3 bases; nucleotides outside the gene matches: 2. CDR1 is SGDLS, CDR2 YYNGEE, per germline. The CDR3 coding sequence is TGTGCCAGCAGCGTAGAAGCGGGAGACTACAATGAGCAGTTCTTC. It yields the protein CASSVEAGDYNEQFF. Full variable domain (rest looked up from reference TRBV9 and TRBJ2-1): DSGVTQTPKHLITATGQRVTLRCSPRSGDLSVYWYQQSLDQGLQFLIQYYNGEERAKGNILERFSAQQFPDLHSELNLSSLELGDSALYFCASSVEAGDYNEQFFGPGTRLTVL.

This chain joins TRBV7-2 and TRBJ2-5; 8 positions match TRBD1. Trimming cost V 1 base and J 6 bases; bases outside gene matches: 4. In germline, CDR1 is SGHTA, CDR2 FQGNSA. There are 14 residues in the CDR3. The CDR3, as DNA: TGTGCCAGCAGCTTAGTAGGACAGGGAAAGACCCAGTACTTC. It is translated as CASSLVGQGKTQYF. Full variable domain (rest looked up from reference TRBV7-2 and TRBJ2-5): GAGVSQSPSNKVTEKGKDVELRCDPISGHTALYWYRQSLGQGLEFLIYFQGNSAPDKSGLPSDRFSAERTGGSVSTLTIQRTQQEDSAVYLCASSLVGQGKTQYFGPGTRLLVL.

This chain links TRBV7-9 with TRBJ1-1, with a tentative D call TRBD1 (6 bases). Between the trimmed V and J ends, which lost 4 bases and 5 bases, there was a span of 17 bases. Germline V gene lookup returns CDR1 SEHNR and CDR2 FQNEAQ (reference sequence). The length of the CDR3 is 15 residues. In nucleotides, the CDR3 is TGTGCCAGCAGCTCATGGGGGGGCTGGTCTACTGAAGCTTTCTTT. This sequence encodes CASSSWGGWSTEAFF.

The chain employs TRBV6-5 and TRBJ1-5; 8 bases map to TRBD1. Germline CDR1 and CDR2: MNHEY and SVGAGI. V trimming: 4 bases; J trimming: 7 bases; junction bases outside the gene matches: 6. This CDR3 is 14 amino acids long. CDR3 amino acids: CASSSGQGGQPQHF. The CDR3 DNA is TGTGCCAGCAGTTCAGGACAGGGTGGGCAGCCCCAGCATTTT.

In DNA form, the CDR3 reads TGTGCCAGCAGCCTACAGGGGGCAGGGAGCAATCAGCCCCAGCATTTT. Its translation: CASSLQGAGSNQPQHF. The chain carries TRBV7-3 and TRBJ1-5; TRBD1 matches at 9 bases. V gave up 5 bases and J gave up 1 base; unmatched junction bases: 6. Germline assignment: CDR1 SGHTA and CDR2 FQGTGA. The CDR3 sequence is 16 residues long.

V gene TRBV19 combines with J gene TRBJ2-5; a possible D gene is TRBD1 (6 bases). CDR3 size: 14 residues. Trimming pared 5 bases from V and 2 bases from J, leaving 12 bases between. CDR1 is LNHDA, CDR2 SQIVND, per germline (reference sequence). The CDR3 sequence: CASSVTGTQETQYF. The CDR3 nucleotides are TGTGCCAGTAGTGTGACCGGGACACAAGAGACCCAGTACTTC.

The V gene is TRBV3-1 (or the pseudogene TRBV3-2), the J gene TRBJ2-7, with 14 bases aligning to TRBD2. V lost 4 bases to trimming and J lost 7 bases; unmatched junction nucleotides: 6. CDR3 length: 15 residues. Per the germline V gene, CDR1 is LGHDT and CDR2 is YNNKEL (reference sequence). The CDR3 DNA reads TGTGCCAGCAGCCTCGGCGGGACTAGCGGGGGAGAGCAGTACTTC. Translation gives CASSLGGTSGGEQYF.

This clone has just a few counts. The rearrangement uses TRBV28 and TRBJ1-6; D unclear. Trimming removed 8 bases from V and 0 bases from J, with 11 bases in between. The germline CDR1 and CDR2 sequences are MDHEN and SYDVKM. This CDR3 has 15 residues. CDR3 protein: CASRLPGSYNSPLHF. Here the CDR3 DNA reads TGTGCCAGCCGCTTGCCGGGCTCCTATAATTCACCCCTCCACTTT.

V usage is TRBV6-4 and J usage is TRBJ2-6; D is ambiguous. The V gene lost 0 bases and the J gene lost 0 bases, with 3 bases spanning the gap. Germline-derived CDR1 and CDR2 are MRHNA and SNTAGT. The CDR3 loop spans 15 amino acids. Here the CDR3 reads CASSDSSSGANVLTF. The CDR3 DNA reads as TGTGCCAGCAGTGACTCCAGCTCTGGGGCCAACGTCCTGACTTTC.

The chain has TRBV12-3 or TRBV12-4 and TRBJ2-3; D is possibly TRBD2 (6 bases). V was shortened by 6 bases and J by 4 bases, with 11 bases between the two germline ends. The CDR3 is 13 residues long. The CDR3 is CASRRLVADTQYF. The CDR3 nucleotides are TGTGCCAGCAGGCGACTAGTTGCAGATACGCAGTATTTT.

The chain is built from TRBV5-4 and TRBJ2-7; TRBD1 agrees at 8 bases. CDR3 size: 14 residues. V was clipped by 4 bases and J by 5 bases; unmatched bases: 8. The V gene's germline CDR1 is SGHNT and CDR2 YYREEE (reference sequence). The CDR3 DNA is TGTGCCAGCAGCCAAGTGGACAGGGAACACGAGCAGTACTTC. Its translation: CASSQVDREHEQYF.

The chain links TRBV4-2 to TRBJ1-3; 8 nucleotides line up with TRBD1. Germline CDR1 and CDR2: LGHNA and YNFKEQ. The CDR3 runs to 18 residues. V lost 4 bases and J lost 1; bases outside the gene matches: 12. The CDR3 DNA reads TGTGCCAGCAGCCCAGTTCCGGGACAGGTATTTTCTGGAAACACCATATATTTT. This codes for CASSPVPGQVFSGNTIYF.

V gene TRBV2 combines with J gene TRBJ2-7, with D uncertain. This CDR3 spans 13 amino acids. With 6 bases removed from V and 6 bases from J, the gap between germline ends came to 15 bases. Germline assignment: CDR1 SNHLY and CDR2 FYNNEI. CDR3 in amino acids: CASSGLSSSEQYF. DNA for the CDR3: TGTGCCAGCAGCGGTCTTAGTAGTTCCGAGCAGTACTTC. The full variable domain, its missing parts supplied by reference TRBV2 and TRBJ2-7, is EPEVTQTPSHQVTQMGQEVILRCVPISNHLYFYWYRQILGQKVEFLVSFYNNEISEKSEIFDDQFSVERPDGSNFTLKIRSTKLEDSAMYFCASSGLSSSEQYFGPGTRLTVT.